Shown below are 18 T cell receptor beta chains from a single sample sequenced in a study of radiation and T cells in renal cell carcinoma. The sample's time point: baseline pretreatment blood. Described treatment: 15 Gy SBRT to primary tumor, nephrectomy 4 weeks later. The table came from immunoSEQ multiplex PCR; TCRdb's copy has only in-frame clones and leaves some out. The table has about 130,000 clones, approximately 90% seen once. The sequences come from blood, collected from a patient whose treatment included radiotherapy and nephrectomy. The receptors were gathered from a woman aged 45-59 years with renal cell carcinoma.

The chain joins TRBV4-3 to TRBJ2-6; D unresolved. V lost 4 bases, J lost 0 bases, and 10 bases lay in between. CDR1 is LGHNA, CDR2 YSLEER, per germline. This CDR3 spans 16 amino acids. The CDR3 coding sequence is TGCGCCAGCAGCCCTTCCCCGGACTCTGGGGCCAACGTCCTGACTTTC. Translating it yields CASSPSPDSGANVLTF.

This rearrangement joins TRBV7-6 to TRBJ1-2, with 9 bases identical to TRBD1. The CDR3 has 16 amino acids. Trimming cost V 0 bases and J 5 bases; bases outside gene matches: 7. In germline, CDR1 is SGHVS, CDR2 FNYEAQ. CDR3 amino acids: CASSLAAGTGIYGYTF. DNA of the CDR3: TGTGCCAGCAGCTTAGCCGCTGGGACAGGGATTTATGGCTACACCTTC.

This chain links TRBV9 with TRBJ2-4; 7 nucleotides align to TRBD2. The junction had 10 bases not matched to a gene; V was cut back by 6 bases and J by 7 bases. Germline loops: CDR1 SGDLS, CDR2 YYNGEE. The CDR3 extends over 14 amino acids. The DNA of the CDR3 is TGTGCCAGCACCACTTCCGGGGGAGGGAACATTCAGTACTTC. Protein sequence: CASTTSGGGNIQYF.

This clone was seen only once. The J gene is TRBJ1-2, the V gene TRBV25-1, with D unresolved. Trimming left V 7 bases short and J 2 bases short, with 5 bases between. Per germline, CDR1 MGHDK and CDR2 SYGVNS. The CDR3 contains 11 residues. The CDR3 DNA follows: TGTGCCAGCACGGGGAACTATGGCTACACCTTC. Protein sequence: CASTGNYGYTF.

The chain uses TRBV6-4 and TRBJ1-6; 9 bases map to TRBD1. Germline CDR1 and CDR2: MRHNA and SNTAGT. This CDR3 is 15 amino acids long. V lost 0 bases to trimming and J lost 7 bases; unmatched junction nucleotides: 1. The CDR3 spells CASSDSGTGNSPLHF. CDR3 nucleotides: TGTGCCAGCAGTGACTCCGGGACAGGGAATTCACCCCTCCACTTT.

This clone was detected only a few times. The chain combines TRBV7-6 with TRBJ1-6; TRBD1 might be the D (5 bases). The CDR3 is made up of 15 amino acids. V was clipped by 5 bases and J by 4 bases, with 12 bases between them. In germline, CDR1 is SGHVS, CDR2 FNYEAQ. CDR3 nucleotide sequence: TGTGCCAGCAGCCCAACGGGACCTTATAATTCACCCCTCCACTTT. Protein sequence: CASSPTGPYNSPLHF.

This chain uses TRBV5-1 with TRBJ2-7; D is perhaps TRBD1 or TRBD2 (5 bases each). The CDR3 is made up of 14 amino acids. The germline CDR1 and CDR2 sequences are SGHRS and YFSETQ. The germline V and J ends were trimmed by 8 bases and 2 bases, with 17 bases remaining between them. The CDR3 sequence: CARRLVGRAYEQYF. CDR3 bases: TGCGCCAGACGATTGGTGGGGCGGGCCTACGAGCAGTACTTC.

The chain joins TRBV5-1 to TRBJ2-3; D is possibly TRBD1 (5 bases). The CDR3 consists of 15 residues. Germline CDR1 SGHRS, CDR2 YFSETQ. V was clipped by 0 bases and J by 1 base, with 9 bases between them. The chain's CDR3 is CASSLDGAGTDTQYF. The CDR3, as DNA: TGCGCCAGCAGCTTGGATGGGGCAGGCACAGATACGCAGTATTTT.

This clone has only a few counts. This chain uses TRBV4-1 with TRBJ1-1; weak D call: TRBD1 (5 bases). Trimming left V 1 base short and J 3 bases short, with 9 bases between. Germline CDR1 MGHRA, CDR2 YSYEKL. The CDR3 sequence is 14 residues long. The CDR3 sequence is CASSQVGEDTEAFF. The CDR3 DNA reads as TGCGCCAGCAGCCAAGTGGGGGAGGACACTGAAGCTTTCTTT.

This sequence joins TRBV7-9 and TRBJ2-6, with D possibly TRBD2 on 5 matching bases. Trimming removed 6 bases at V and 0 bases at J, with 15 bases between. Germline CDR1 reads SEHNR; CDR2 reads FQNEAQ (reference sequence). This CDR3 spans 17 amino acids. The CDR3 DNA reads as TGTGCCAGCAGTACGAGGGCTCGGTTCTCTGGGGCCAACGTCCTGACTTTC. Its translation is CASSTRARFSGANVLTF.

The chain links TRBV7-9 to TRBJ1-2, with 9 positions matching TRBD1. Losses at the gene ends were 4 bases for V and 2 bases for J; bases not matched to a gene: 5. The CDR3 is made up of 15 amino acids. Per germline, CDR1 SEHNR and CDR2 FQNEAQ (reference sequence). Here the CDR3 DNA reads TGTGCCAGCAGCTCTCAAACAGGGGGCAACTATGGCTACACCTTC. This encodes CASSSQTGGNYGYTF.

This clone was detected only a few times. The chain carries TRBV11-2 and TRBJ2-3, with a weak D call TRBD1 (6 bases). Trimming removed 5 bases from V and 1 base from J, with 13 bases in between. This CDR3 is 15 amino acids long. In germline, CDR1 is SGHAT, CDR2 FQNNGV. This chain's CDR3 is CASSKQGLRTDTQYF. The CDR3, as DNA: TGTGCCAGCAGCAAACAGGGCCTCCGCACAGATACGCAGTATTTT.

The CDR3 loop is CASSRTSVVTYNEQFF. In DNA, the CDR3 is TGCGCCAGCAGCCGAACTTCGGTAGTAACCTACAATGAGCAGTTCTTC. The V gene is TRBV4-1, the J gene TRBJ2-1; no clear D. Trimming stripped 4 bases from V and 2 bases from J, with 15 bases between. CDR3 length: 16 residues. Germline CDR1 reads MGHRA; CDR2 reads YSYEKL.

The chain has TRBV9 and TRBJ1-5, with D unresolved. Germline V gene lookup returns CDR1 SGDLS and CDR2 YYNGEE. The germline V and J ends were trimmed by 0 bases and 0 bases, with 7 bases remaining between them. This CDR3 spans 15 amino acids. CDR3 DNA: TGTGCCAGCAGCGTAGACAGCGGTAGCAATCAGCCCCAGCATTTT. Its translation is CASSVDSGSNQPQHF.

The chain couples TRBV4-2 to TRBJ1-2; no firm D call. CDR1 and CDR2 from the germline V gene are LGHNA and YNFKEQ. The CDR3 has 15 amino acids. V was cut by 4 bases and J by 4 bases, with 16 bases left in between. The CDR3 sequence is CASSPTWETIYGYTF. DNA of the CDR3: TGTGCCAGCAGCCCTACCTGGGAGACCATCTATGGCTACACCTTC.

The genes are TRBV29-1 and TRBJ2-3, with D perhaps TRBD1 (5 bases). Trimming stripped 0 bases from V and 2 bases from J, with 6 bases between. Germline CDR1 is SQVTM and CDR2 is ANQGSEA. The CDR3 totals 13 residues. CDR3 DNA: TGCAGCGTTGAAGAGGGGCCCACAGATACGCAGTATTTT. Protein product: CSVEEGPTDTQYF.

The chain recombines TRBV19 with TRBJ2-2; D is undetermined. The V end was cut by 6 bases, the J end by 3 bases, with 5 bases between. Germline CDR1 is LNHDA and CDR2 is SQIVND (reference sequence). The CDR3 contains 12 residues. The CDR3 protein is CASSQYTGELFF. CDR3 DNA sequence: TGTGCCAGTAGCCAGTACACCGGGGAGCTGTTTTTT.

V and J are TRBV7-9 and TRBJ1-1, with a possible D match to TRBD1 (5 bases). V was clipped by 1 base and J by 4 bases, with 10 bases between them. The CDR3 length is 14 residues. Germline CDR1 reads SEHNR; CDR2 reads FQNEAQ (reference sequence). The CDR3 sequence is CASSLEPGGTEAFF. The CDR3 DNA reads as TGTGCCAGCAGCTTAGAGCCCGGGGGCACTGAAGCTTTCTTT.